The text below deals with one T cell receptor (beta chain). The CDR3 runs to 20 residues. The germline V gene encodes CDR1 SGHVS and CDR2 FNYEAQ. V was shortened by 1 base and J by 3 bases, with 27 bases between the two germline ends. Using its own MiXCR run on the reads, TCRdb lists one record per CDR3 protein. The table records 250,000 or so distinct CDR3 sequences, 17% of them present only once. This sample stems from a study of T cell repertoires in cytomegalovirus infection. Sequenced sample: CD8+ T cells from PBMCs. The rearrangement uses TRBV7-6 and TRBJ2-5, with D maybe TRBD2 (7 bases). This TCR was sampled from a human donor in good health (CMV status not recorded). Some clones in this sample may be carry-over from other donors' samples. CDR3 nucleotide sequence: TGTGCCAGCAGCTTAGAGGGGGGCTTGGGGGGGGGCATTGGAGAAGAGACCCAGTACTTC. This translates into CASSLEGGLGGGIGEETQYF.